This TCR beta chain was found in a study of CD8+ T cells in alopecia areata. Study outcomes and limitations: Sequencing of scalp samples also captures resident alphabeta T cells of normal skin.

Treatment in this sample: oral pan-JAK inhibitor, 5-10 mg twice daily. The V end lost 0 bases, the J end lost 7 bases, and 18 bases lay between the germline ends. Germline V gene sequence: CDR1 SQVTM, CDR2 ANQGSEA. This CDR3 has 16 residues. As to this clone: The antigen is not known.

The authors extracted RNA and reverse transcribed it into cDNA as the sequencing template. Clones were sequenced by immunoSEQ multiplex PCR, and TCRdb holds only the in-frame ones, with some missing. The table has 180,000 or so clones, around 58% seen once. The input for sequencing was CD4+ T cells sorted from blood, taken at approximately week 60, from a patient treated with tofacitinib. This chain joins TRBV29-1 and TRBJ1-4, with TRBD1 as a possible D gene (5 bases). The receptor comes from a human donor with alopecia areata. For the CDR3, the DNA is TGCAGCGTTGAAGATCGGGGGTTCAGAGGCTTTGAAAAACTGTTTTTT. Translation: CSVEDRGFRGFEKLFF.